Listed here are 8 T cell receptor beta chains from one sample, sequenced in a study of T-cell memory formation after mild COVID-19 listed by TCRdb under 2021. The library relied on 5' RACE. TCRdb records Illumina NovaSeq 6000 as the sequencer. TCRdb reanalyzed the raw reads on its own, using fastp at Q25 for trimming and MiXCR for clone calling, and kept in-frame beta chains. Rows are combined by CDR3 protein, so each entry shows the most common genes and DNA. The sample table shows some 260,000 distinct CDR3 sequences, and about 16% are seen once. Of the sample, approximately 3.5% falls within the top ten clones. Material: PBMCs or a T cell subset sorted from them (not recorded which). Source of these receptors: a young man who had mild COVID-19 (a few samples of this study predate the infection). The sample titles of this study are shuffled in the database, so cell type and time point are left out; the donor was told from shared clones.

This clonotype was seen more than once but under ten times. The chain recombines TRBV7-2 with TRBJ2-3, with 10 bases aligning to TRBD1. With V trimmed by 5 bases and J by 2 bases, 7 bases remained unmatched. The CDR3 contains 16 residues. In germline, CDR1 is SGHTA, CDR2 FQGNSA. For the CDR3, the DNA is TGTGCCAGCAGCCCACGACAGGGGGCATTCACAGATACGCAGTATTTT. Its translation is CASSPRQGAFTDTQYF.

The chain employs TRBV12-3 or TRBV12-4 and TRBJ2-5; 7 nucleotides line up with TRBD1. The trim removed 6 bases at V and 1 base at J, leaving 11 bases unmatched. The CDR3 contains 16 residues. The CDR3 bases are TGTGCCAGCAGCTCTAGACAAGGGACAGTCCAAGAGACCCAGTACTTC. This encodes CASSSRQGTVQETQYF.

The J gene is TRBJ1-1, the V gene TRBV12-3 or TRBV12-4, with D unclear. This CDR3 is 13 amino acids long. Trimming removed 5 bases at V and 4 bases at J, with 11 bases between. The CDR3 DNA reads as TGTGCCAGCAGTCCTCGGGCAGCCACTGAAGCTTTCTTT. Protein sequence: CASSPRAATEAFF.

There are a few counts of this clonotype. The V and J genes are TRBV20-1 and TRBJ1-5; no reliable D call. Germline CDR1 reads DFQATT; CDR2 reads SNEGSKA (reference sequence). The CDR3 runs to 13 residues. V was pared by 5 bases and J by 0 bases, with 8 bases between. The CDR3 is CSAPEFSNQPQHF. The CDR3 DNA reads as TGCAGTGCTCCAGAGTTTAGCAATCAGCCCCAGCATTTT.

For the CDR3, the DNA is TGTGCCAGCAGTGAAGTTGCCGGGCAGGGGGCGAACAATGAGCAGTTCTTC. Its protein product is CASSEVAGQGANNEQFF. The rearrangement links TRBV2 to TRBJ2-1; 8 positions match TRBD1. The germline CDR1 and CDR2 sequences are SNHLY and FYNNEI. V lost 1 base to trimming and J lost 5 bases; unmatched junction nucleotides: 10. The CDR3 is made up of 17 amino acids.

This clonotype is a singleton in its sample. V usage is TRBV27 and J usage is TRBJ2-1, with 11 positions matching TRBD2. With 6 bases clipped from V and 3 bases from J, the junction kept 10 bases outside the gene matches. CDR3 length: 17 residues. The germline CDR1 and CDR2 sequences are MNHEY and SMNVEV (reference sequence). CDR3 in amino acids: CASSRILAGDIYNEQFF. CDR3 bases: TGTGCCAGCAGCCGGATACTAGCGGGGGATATCTACAATGAGCAGTTCTTC.

The rearrangement uses TRBV6-1 and TRBJ1-2; unclear D gene. V was trimmed by 4 bases and J by 7 bases, leaving 4 bases between them. Germline-derived CDR1 and CDR2 are MNHNS and SASEGT. This CDR3 is built from 10 residues. The CDR3 DNA follows: TGTGCCAGCAGTGCCAGTGGCTACACCTTC. Amino acids: CASSASGYTF.

This clonotype was recorded a few times. The chain joins TRBV5-6 to TRBJ1-5; perhaps TRBD1 as D (6 bases). The V and J ends lost 6 bases and 0 bases respectively, with 16 bases between them. The germline CDR1 and CDR2 sequences are SGHDT and YYEEEE. The CDR3 totals 16 residues. The CDR3 loop is CASNSQGPHSNQPQHF. The CDR3 DNA reads TGTGCCAGCAATTCACAGGGACCACATAGCAATCAGCCCCAGCATTTT.